These T cell receptor beta chains were read from a single sample in a study of T cell responses to AZD1222 COVID-19 vaccine. Sequencing used immunoSEQ multiplex PCR; TCRdb keeps in-frame clones, though not all of them. This table has about 180,000 clones, about 88% appearing once. The sequencing here drew on peripheral blood, taken 28 days after the second AZD1222 dose. The source is an adult who received the AZD1222 COVID-19 vaccine. The CDR3 runs from the conserved cysteine through the conserved F or W. Fields, in order: CDR3 DNA, CDR3 protein, D gene, V gene, CDR3 length, J gene. D genes are given only for firm matches.

TGTGCCAGCTCACCGGGCGCAGAGGTGTACGAGCAGTACTTC CASSPGAEVYEQYF - TRBV18 14 TRBJ2-7
TGTGCCAGCAGCCCCTTCCAACTAGCGGGGCTCACAGATACGCAGTATTTT CASSPFQLAGLTDTQYF TRBD2 TRBV7-9 17 TRBJ2-3
TGTGCCAGCACCGAATCCGGGACGGGGTCCTACGAGCAGTACTTC CASTESGTGSYEQYF - TRBV28 15 TRBJ2-7
TGTGCCAGCAGCCGGACAGGTACTACAGATACGCAGTATTTT CASSRTGTTDTQYF TRBD1 TRBV7-8 14 TRBJ2-3
TGTGCCAGAAGCCCATTCAGGGGCGGTGAGCAGTTCTTC CARSPFRGGEQFF - TRBV5-3 13 TRBJ2-1
TGCGCCAGCACTAGACTAGCCGGAAGGGCTTTTGACGAGCAGTACTTC CASTRLAGRAFDEQYF TRBD2 TRBV10-1 16 TRBJ2-7
TGTGCCAGTGTATCCTCTGCAGGATACGAGCAGTACTTC CASVSSAGYEQYF - TRBV19 13 TRBJ2-7
TGTGCCAGCACCCCGGGGGGGGGCTCCTATGGCTACACCTTC CASTPGGGSYGYTF - TRBV7-9 14 TRBJ1-2
TGTGCCAGCAGTTACAGGGCCGGGATCCAAGAGACCCAGTACTTC CASSYRAGIQETQYF - TRBV9 15 TRBJ2-5
TGTGCCATCAGTGAACGTCAGTCCTACGAGCAGTACTTC CAISERQSYEQYF - TRBV10-3 13 TRBJ2-7
TGTGCCATCCGGGGAGGAACCGGGGAGCTGTTTTTT CAIRGGTGELFF - TRBV12-3/TRBV12-4 12 TRBJ2-2
TGTGCCAGCAGCTCTACTGGACAGAGCAATCAGCCCCAGCATTTT CASSSTGQSNQPQHF - TRBV7-9 15 TRBJ1-5
TGTGCCACCAGCAGCCTAGACAGGGGGTTCTACGAGCAGTACTTC CATSSLDRGFYEQYF TRBD1 TRBV15 15 TRBJ2-7
TGTGCCAGCAGTTTACCGGGGACGTCTCAGCCCCAGCATTTT CASSLPGTSQPQHF - TRBV28 14 TRBJ1-5
TGTGCCAGCAGCGTAGTTTCGGGCCACAATGAGCAGTTCTTC CASSVVSGHNEQFF - TRBV9 14 TRBJ2-1